The source of this T cell receptor beta chain is a study of T cell responses to AZD1222 COVID-19 vaccine. General study results and limits: Donors were largely white British and mainly female; clonal diversity was possibly underestimated.

About this clone: Its antigen remains unknown.

Profiling relied on immunoSEQ multiplex PCR, and the TCRdb table lists in-frame clones only, not all of them. The profile shows about 160,000 clones, 85% to 95% of them singletons. The CDR3 loop spans 15 amino acids. The V gene's germline CDR1 is SNHLY and CDR2 FYNNEI. V lost 2 bases to trimming and J lost 0 bases, with 10 bases between them. The chain has TRBV2 and TRBJ1-1; no firm D call. The sequence was obtained from an adult in good health. This sample comprised peripheral blood, obtained on day 0 of AZD1222 vaccination. CDR3 nucleotide sequence: TGTGCCAGCAGTGAATACGGCACCATGAACACTGAAGCTTTCTTT. It yields the protein CASSEYGTMNTEAFF.